A single sample is the source of the 18 T cell receptor beta chains below, sequenced in a study of OX40 agonist ivuxolimab in advanced cancers. Some clones are missing from TCRdb's copy, which holds only in-frame ones; the method was immunoSEQ multiplex PCR. The table lists about 43,000 clones, around 94% of them singletons. The sample was CD4+ or CD8+ T cells sorted from blood, taken in a trial of the OX40 agonist ivuxolimab. These receptors were obtained from an adult with an advanced solid tumor such as melanoma, head and neck, liver or kidney cancer.

The rearrangement uses TRBV15 and TRBJ2-5; the D is unclear. Trimming pared 2 bases from V and 4 bases from J, leaving 17 bases between. This CDR3 comprises 16 residues. Looked up from germline, CDR1 is LNHNV and CDR2 is YYDKDF (reference sequence). The CDR3: CATSRTSRVSGETQYF. In DNA, the CDR3 is TGTGCCACCAGCAGAACTTCTAGGGTCTCCGGAGAGACCCAGTACTTC.

The DNA for the CDR3 is TGCGCCAGCAGTCAGGGGGCGGGCGGCTACACCTTC. It specifies CASSQGAGGYTF. V and J are TRBV10-2 and TRBJ1-2; 8 bases agree with TRBD1. Unmatched junction bases numbered 4, after V lost 5 bases and J lost 8 bases. CDR3 length equals 12 residues. Germline CDR1 reads WSHSY; CDR2 reads SAAADI.

The chain combines TRBV5-4 with TRBJ2-7; 10 bases match TRBD2. The CDR3 is made up of 14 amino acids. CDR1 and CDR2 from the germline V gene are SGHNT and YYREEE (reference sequence). The junction had 3 bases not matched to a gene; V was cut back by 2 bases and J by 4 bases. The CDR3 loop is CASSFGTSVYEQYF. CDR3 sequence (DNA): TGTGCCAGCAGCTTCGGGACTAGCGTATACGAGCAGTACTTC.

The genes are TRBV5-1 and TRBJ2-7, with 9 positions matching TRBD1. The CDR3 contains 15 residues. Germline CDR1 SGHRS, CDR2 YFSETQ. V was clipped by 4 bases and J by 2 bases; unmatched bases: 7. CDR3 in DNA: TGCGCCAGCAGCGTGGGACAGGGTAAGACCTACGAGCAGTACTTC. Translating gives CASSVGQGKTYEQYF.

Regarding this clone: The same CDR3 arises from other DNA sequences in this sample as well. The CDR3 here is CASTPGNGYEQYF. DNA of the CDR3: TGTGCCAGCACCCCGGGGAATGGCTACGAGCAGTACTTC. J is TRBJ2-7 and V is TRBV5-4; a weak D match, TRBD2 (5 bases). The CDR3 runs 13 residues. The germline CDR1 and CDR2 sequences are SGHNT and YYREEE (reference sequence). V dropped 6 bases and J dropped 3 bases, with 13 bases sitting between them.

J is TRBJ2-5 and V is TRBV18; D unclear. Looked up from germline, CDR1 is KGHSH and CDR2 is LQKENI. The length of the CDR3 is 12 residues. The V and J ends lost 3 bases and 5 bases respectively, with 7 bases between them. The CDR3 here is CASSPDEETQYF. CDR3 DNA sequence: TGTGCCAGCTCACCCGACGAGGAGACCCAGTACTTC.

The chain couples TRBV19 to TRBJ1-2, with D unclear. The germline CDR1 and CDR2 sequences are LNHDA and SQIVND (reference sequence). The CDR3 totals 13 residues. The V end was cut by 3 bases, the J end by 2 bases, with 7 bases between. The CDR3 DNA follows: TGTGCCAGTAGTATTCAACAGAACTATGGCTACACCTTC. Translated, it gives CASSIQQNYGYTF.

This clone was detected once. This chain joins TRBV6-5 and TRBJ2-6; D possibly corresponds to TRBD2 (5 bases). This CDR3 comprises 16 residues. Trimming stripped 0 bases from V and 2 bases from J, with 8 bases between. Germline V gives CDR1 MNHEY, CDR2 SVGAGI. This chain's CDR3 is CASSYSSGTGANVLTF. The CDR3 DNA sequence: TGTGCCAGCAGTTACTCTTCGGGGACTGGGGCCAACGTCCTGACTTTC.

The CDR3 region has the DNA TGTGCCAGCAGCCCGCTAGCGGGAGTAGGAAATGAGCAGTTCTTC. Translating gives CASSPLAGVGNEQFF. The chain recombines TRBV7-9 with TRBJ2-1, with 10 bases identical to TRBD2. Per the germline V gene, CDR1 is SEHNR and CDR2 is FQNEAQ (reference sequence). V trimming: 5 bases; J trimming: 7 bases; junction bases outside the gene matches: 8. CDR3 length equals 15 residues.

The gene calls are TRBV7-3 and TRBJ2-7; tentative D call: TRBD1 (5 bases). The length of the CDR3 is 13 residues. V lost 1 base, J lost 4 bases, and 8 bases lay in between. Germline CDR1 reads SGHTA; CDR2 reads FQGTGA. The CDR3 nucleotides read TGTGCCAGCAGCTTAAACCAGGGATACGAGCAGTACTTC. Protein product: CASSLNQGYEQYF.

V is TRBV7-3 and J is TRBJ1-4, with 8 bases that match TRBD1. The length of the CDR3 is 13 residues. Germline CDR1 is SGHTA and CDR2 is FQGTGA. V lost 5 bases to trimming and J lost 8 bases; unmatched junction nucleotides: 4. CDR3 sequence (DNA): TGTGCCAGCAGCCTACGACAGGGGGAAAAACTGTTTTTT. Translating it yields CASSLRQGEKLFF.

Sample share makes this clone medium-sized. The chain has TRBV18 and TRBJ2-3; TRBD1 aligns across 8 bases. The germline gives CDR1 KGHSH, CDR2 LQKENI. The length of the CDR3 is 15 residues. The trim removed 2 bases at V and 4 bases at J, leaving 5 bases unmatched. The CDR3 spells CASSPSRGQADTQYF. The CDR3 DNA is TGTGCCAGCTCACCATCCAGGGGGCAGGCAGATACGCAGTATTTT.

The rearrangement joins TRBV9 to TRBJ2-1; D remains ambiguous. V was trimmed by 3 bases and J by 5 bases, leaving 6 bases between them. Germline V gene sequence: CDR1 SGDLS, CDR2 YYNGEE. This CDR3 is built from 12 residues. The CDR3 loop reads CASSGNNNEQFF. Written as DNA, the CDR3 is TGTGCCAGCAGCGGCAACAACAATGAGCAGTTCTTC.

This chain joins TRBV18 and TRBJ2-1, with 8 bases fitting TRBD1. The length of the CDR3 is 15 residues. Germline CDR1 KGHSH, CDR2 LQKENI. With V trimmed by 5 bases and J by 5 bases, 8 bases remained unmatched. The CDR3: CASSGPGQVDNEQFF. CDR3 nucleotides: TGTGCCAGCTCAGGACCGGGACAGGTGGACAATGAGCAGTTCTTC.

In this sample, this clone turned up a few times. This chain uses TRBV7-9 with TRBJ1-2, with D unclear. V was trimmed by 2 bases and J by 3 bases, leaving 16 bases between them. Germline lookup yields CDR1 SEHNR and CDR2 FQNEAQ (reference sequence). CDR3 length: 16 amino acids. The CDR3 nucleotides read TGTGCCAGCAGCTTAATACGCGGGGTAGAAGACTATGGCTACACCTTC. This translates into CASSLIRGVEDYGYTF.

The chain recombines TRBV7-9 with TRBJ2-1, with unresolved D. Germline CDR1 SEHNR, CDR2 FQNEAQ (reference sequence). V gave up 2 bases and J gave up 9 bases, with 8 bases separating them. The CDR3 runs 12 residues. The CDR3 region is CASSLQRGEQFF. The DNA of the CDR3 is TGTGCCAGCAGCTTACAGCGTGGTGAGCAGTTCTTC.

This rearrangement joins TRBV9 to TRBJ2-6, with D perhaps matching TRBD1 (5 bases). Trimming took off 4 bases at V and 8 bases at J, with 10 bases between the two ends. The CDR3 loop spans 13 amino acids. Germline V gives CDR1 SGDLS, CDR2 YYNGEE. CDR3 sequence reads: CASSKQATNVLTF. CDR3 nucleotide sequence: TGTGCCAGCAGCAAACAGGCCACCAACGTCCTGACTTTC.

The V and J genes are TRBV14 and TRBJ2-1; TRBD2 agrees at 15 bases. J gave up 5 bases and V 3 bases, and 2 bases lay outside the gene matches. Germline V gene sequence: CDR1 SGHDN, CDR2 FVKESK. CDR3 length: 16 residues. CDR3: CASSHRTSGRDNEQFF. CDR3 DNA: TGTGCCAGCAGCCACCGGACTAGCGGGAGGGACAATGAGCAGTTCTTC.